The clone carrying this T cell receptor beta chain was detected a few times. Its antigen is not known. This sample stems from a study of identical twins. The CDR3 runs 16 residues. V gave up 0 bases and J gave up 0 bases, with 12 bases separating them. The germline V gene encodes CDR1 LGHNA and CDR2 YNFKEQ. A universal primer site was created by template switching, with the cDNA bearing unique molecular identifiers. One entry per CDR3 protein, called by TCRdb with MiXCR from the 5' RACE reads. The sample shows 200,000 to 300,000 distinct CDR3 sequences, about 11% of them seen only once. Study outcomes and limitations: Twin-shared out-of-frame alpha sequences showed excess low generation probability. Carriage of fewer insertions was seen in abundant cord blood beta clonotypes, whereas memory repertoires showed none. Out-of-frame beta sequences exhibited a weaker degree of excess twin sharing.

This receptor was obtained from a man aged 50-59 years in good health. The sequenced sample consisted of memory T cells sorted from blood. V is TRBV4-2 and J is TRBJ2-7; D possibly corresponds to TRBD2 (5 bases). CDR3 coding DNA: TGTGCCAGCAGCCAAGAGCCCACCCGGGACTCCTACGAGCAGTACTTC. Its protein product is CASSQEPTRDSYEQYF.